These T cell receptor beta chains were read from a single sample in a study of shared clonotypes between healthy human individuals. Produced via immunoSEQ multiplex PCR; TCRdb's table is partial and in-frame only. The table has 800,000 or so clones, 96% seen once. The sample was naive CD8+ T cells sorted from blood. The source is a man younger than 40 in good health. CDR3s include the opening cysteine and the closing phenylalanine or tryptophan. D genes are given only for firm matches. Rows may omit the clone size; those that give it use once, few, many or a size class.

V gene	D gene	clone size	J gene	CDR3 protein	CDR3 DNA
TRBV19	TRBD2	NA	TRBJ2-3	CASSMASGGTDTQYF	TGTGCCAGTAGTATGGCTAGCGGAGGCACAGATACGCAGTATTTT
TRBV28	NA	NA	TRBJ1-1	CASSPPGTRLDLNTEAFF	TGTGCCAGCAGTCCTCCCGGGACAAGGCTGGATTTGAACACTGAAGCTTTCTTT
TRBV7-6	TRBD2	NA	TRBJ2-7	CASSSGTSDEQYF	TGTGCCAGCAGCTCCGGGACTAGTGACGAGCAGTACTTC
TRBV4-1	TRBD2	NA	TRBJ2-1	CASSQGPVAGLQFF	TGCGCCAGCAGCCAAGGTCCGGTAGCGGGGTTGCAGTTCTTC
TRBV5-1	NA	NA	TRBJ2-1	CASSLRSLRNEQFF	TGCGCCAGCAGCCTGCGGTCGCTCAGGAATGAGCAGTTCTTC
TRBV10-3	TRBD2	NA	TRBJ2-7	CAIASGSSYEQYF	TGTGCCATTGCTAGCGGGAGTTCCTACGAGCAGTACTTC
TRBV2	NA	NA	TRBJ2-7	CASLASGQGVYF	TGTGCCAGCTTAGCCTCGGGACAAGGGGTGTACTTC
TRBV29-1	NA	NA	TRBJ2-7	CSVEAQAGEQYF	TGCAGCGTTGAGGCACAGGCCGGCGAGCAGTACTTC
TRBV11-2	NA	NA	TRBJ2-7	CASAAGEAYEQYF	TGTGCCAGCGCGGCGGGCGAGGCCTACGAGCAGTACTTC
TRBV7-9	NA	NA	TRBJ1-4	CASSSPGPPEHNEKLFF	TGTGCCAGCAGCTCCCCGGGACCGCCGGAACATAATGAAAAACTGTTTTTT
TRBV11-2	TRBD2	few	TRBJ2-3	CASSLPGGDTQYF	TGTGCCAGCAGCCTCCCGGGGGGAGATACGCAGTATTTT
TRBV30	NA	NA	TRBJ1-1	CACHRGWGRGDTEAFF	TGTGCCTGTCACCGAGGGTGGGGCAGAGGGGACACTGAAGCTTTCTTT
TRBV27	NA	NA	TRBJ2-7	CASSLSVGTSREQYF	TGTGCCAGCAGTTTATCCGTCGGGACATCCCGGGAGCAGTACTTC
TRBV19	NA	NA	TRBJ1-1	CASSIGGAVAEAFF	TGTGCCAGTAGTATCGGTGGGGCCGTGGCTGAAGCTTTCTTT
TRBV2	NA	NA	TRBJ2-7	CASTADSSYEQYF	TGTGCCAGCACCGCGGACTCCTCCTACGAGCAGTACTTC
TRBV6-6	NA	NA	TRBJ2-1	CASSYPSRDVNEQFF	TGTGCCAGCAGTTACCCTTCCAGGGACGTGAATGAGCAGTTCTTC
TRBV27	TRBD2	NA	TRBJ2-7	CASNRLAGGHYEQYF	TGTGCCAGCAACAGGCTAGCGGGGGGACACTACGAGCAGTACTTC
TRBV4-3	NA	NA	TRBJ2-7	CASSQDAAAYEQYF	TGCGCCAGCAGCCAAGATGCGGCGGCCTACGAGCAGTACTTC
TRBV7-2	NA	NA	TRBJ2-3	CASSGGLLRITDTQYF	TGTGCCAGCAGCGGGGGACTTCTCAGGATAACAGATACGCAGTATTTT
TRBV9	TRBD1	NA	TRBJ1-5	CASSATGVLNQPQHF	TGTGCCAGCAGCGCAACAGGGGTTCTCAATCAGCCCCAGCATTTT
TRBV11-2	TRBD2	NA	TRBJ2-3	CASSLSGGGRDTQYF	TGTGCCAGCAGCCTTAGCGGGGGGGGTAGAGATACGCAGTATTTT
TRBV14	NA	NA	TRBJ2-7	CASSQALLLEQYF	TGTGCCAGCAGCCAAGCCCTTCTTCTGGAGCAGTACTTC
TRBV15	NA	NA	TRBJ2-1	CATSRDRGIEKQFF	TGTGCCACCAGCAGAGATCGGGGAATCGAAAAGCAGTTCTTC
TRBV4-1	NA	NA	TRBJ1-3	CASSPASRRGNTIYF	TGCGCCAGCAGTCCGGCCTCCCGAAGAGGAAACACCATATATTTT
TRBV10-3	NA	NA	TRBJ2-7	CAVRDNSYEQYF	TGTGCCGTTCGGGACAATTCCTACGAGCAGTACTTC
TRBV25-1	TRBD2	NA	TRBJ2-7	CASSGWTSVNSYEQYF	TGTGCCAGCAGTGGATGGACTAGCGTTAACTCCTACGAGCAGTACTTC
TRBV7-9	NA	NA	TRBJ1-2	CASSPSTATNYGYTF	TGTGCCAGCAGCCCATCGACAGCCACTAACTATGGCTACACCTTC
TRBV15	NA	NA	TRBJ2-7	CATSRGAGMRAAYEQYF	TGTGCCACCAGCAGAGGCGCAGGGATGCGGGCCGCCTACGAGCAGTACTTC
TRBV15	TRBD1	NA	TRBJ2-3	CATSRDPGQGNADTQYF	TGTGCCACCAGCAGAGATCCGGGACAGGGGAACGCAGATACGCAGTATTTT
TRBV7-6	NA	NA	TRBJ2-3	CASSPNPPDTQYF	TGTGCCAGCAGCCCAAACCCCCCAGATACGCAGTATTTT
TRBV6-1	TRBD1	once	TRBJ2-1	CASSERTGGNNEQFF	TGTGCCAGCAGTGAACGGACAGGGGGGAACAATGAGCAGTTCTTC
TRBV14	TRBD1	once	TRBJ2-1	CASSQGQGVGNEQFF	TGTGCCAGCAGCCAAGGACAGGGGGTGGGCAATGAGCAGTTCTTC
TRBV7-7	TRBD2	NA	TRBJ2-1	CASSLGLAGVNEQFF	TGTGCTAGCAGCTTAGGGCTAGCGGGAGTCAATGAGCAGTTCTTC
TRBV11-3	TRBD2	NA	TRBJ2-7	CASSLTSGSSYEQYF	TGTGCCAGCAGCCTGACTAGCGGGAGCTCCTACGAGCAGTACTTC
TRBV7-2	NA	NA	TRBJ1-2	CASSLWVGSSDAYGYTF	TGTGCCAGCAGCTTATGGGTAGGGTCCTCCGACGCCTATGGCTACACCTTC
TRBV28	TRBD2	NA	TRBJ2-3	CASSSPTSGRADTQYF	TGTGCCAGCAGTTCCCCAACTAGCGGGAGAGCTGATACGCAGTATTTT
TRBV18	TRBD1	few	TRBJ2-7	CASSPGTAYEQYF	TGTGCCAGCTCACCCGGGACAGCCTACGAGCAGTACTTC
TRBV9	TRBD2	NA	TRBJ2-1	CASSKLGTSGVYEQFF	TGTGCCAGCAGCAAACTCGGGACTAGCGGGGTCTATGAGCAGTTCTTC
TRBV15	NA	NA	TRBJ2-3	CATSRRVGGSPTDTQYF	TGTGCCACCAGCAGGCGGGTTGGGGGGAGTCCCACAGATACGCAGTATTTT
TRBV5-1	NA	NA	TRBJ1-2	CASSFNSDVGDYGYTF	TGCGCCAGCAGTTTCAACAGTGACGTTGGGGATTATGGCTACACCTTC
TRBV6-5	NA	NA	TRBJ2-7	CASSPAQAADYEQYF	TGTGCCAGCAGTCCCGCTCAAGCCGCGGACTACGAGCAGTACTTC
TRBV13	TRBD2	NA	TRBJ2-1	CASSFGGSSYNEQFF	TGTGCCAGCAGCTTCGGGGGGAGCTCCTACAATGAGCAGTTCTTC
TRBV30	NA	NA	TRBJ1-4	CAWTGGTNEKLFF	TGTGCCTGGACGGGGGGAACTAATGAAAAACTGTTTTTT
TRBV7-9	NA	NA	TRBJ1-1	CASSFDPEAFF	TGTGCCAGCAGCTTTGATCCCGAAGCTTTCTTT
TRBV9	NA	NA	TRBJ2-7	CASSVAPTVSYEQYF	TGTGCCAGCAGCGTAGCCCCGACAGTCTCCTACGAGCAGTACTTC
TRBV11-2	NA	NA	TRBJ2-1	CASSPGRVLNNEQFF	TGTGCCAGCAGCCCGGGTCGGGTGCTTAACAATGAGCAGTTCTTC
TRBV15	TRBD2	NA	TRBJ2-1	CATSRVREGYNEQFF	TGTGCCACCAGCAGAGTGCGGGAGGGTTACAATGAGCAGTTCTTC
TRBV5-1	NA	NA	TRBJ2-1	CASSSDTHNEQFF	TGCGCCAGCAGCTCGGACACCCACAATGAGCAGTTCTTC
TRBV29-1	NA	NA	TRBJ2-2	CSVDLGPDTGELFF	TGCAGCGTTGACCTGGGGCCCGACACCGGGGAGCTGTTTTTT
TRBV5-6	NA	NA	TRBJ1-2	CASSLGQLLNYGYTF	TGTGCCAGCAGCCTTGGGCAGTTACTAAACTATGGCTACACCTTC